This passage covers 11 T cell receptor beta chains from one sample sequenced in a study of blood T cell repertoires in COVID-19. Produced via immunoSEQ multiplex PCR; TCRdb's table is partial and in-frame only. The sample lists about 89,000 clones, roughly 90% occurring once. Sequences were obtained from peripheral blood. The receptor source for this set is a male donor with acute or convalescent COVID-19.

CDR3 amino acids: CASSPGQGGAGYEQYF. CDR3 bases: TGCGCCAGCAGCCCGGGACAGGGGGGTGCAGGCTACGAGCAGTACTTC. The chain is built from TRBV5-1 and TRBJ2-7; 11 nucleotides line up with TRBD1. The length of the CDR3 is 16 residues. Germline V gene lookup returns CDR1 SGHRS and CDR2 YFSETQ. V trimming: 4 bases; J trimming: 3 bases; junction bases outside the gene matches: 9.

The chain carries TRBV6-4 and TRBJ1-4; TRBD1 aligns across 8 bases. Germline-derived CDR1 and CDR2 are MRHNA and SNTAGT. CDR3 size: 11 residues. V trimming: 6 bases; J trimming: 12 bases; junction bases outside the gene matches: 3. The CDR3 spells CASRPQGELFF. The CDR3 DNA is TGTGCCAGCAGGCCACAGGGGGAACTGTTTTTT.

The V gene is TRBV19, the J gene TRBJ1-4; possible D gene TRBD1, 5 bases. Trimming pared 3 bases from V and 5 bases from J, leaving 13 bases between. The CDR3 extends over 15 amino acids. Germline V gives CDR1 LNHDA, CDR2 SQIVND (reference sequence). The CDR3 DNA follows: TGTGCCAGTAGTATGGGGCCAGGAGGGAATGAAAAACTGTTTTTT. This codes for CASSMGPGGNEKLFF.

The chain employs TRBV6-5 and TRBJ2-7; 10 nucleotides line up with TRBD1. This CDR3 comprises 14 residues. The J segment lost 4 bases and the V segment lost 6 bases, leaving 6 bases of the junction unmatched. Germline CDR1 is MNHEY and CDR2 is SVGAGI. The CDR3 region has the DNA TGTGCCAGCAGCCATGGGGACAGGGGTTACGAGCAGTACTTC. Amino acids: CASSHGDRGYEQYF.

This clone was seen more than once but under ten times. The rearrangement joins TRBV5-1 to TRBJ2-1; the match to TRBD2 covers 8 bases. Germline V gives CDR1 SGHRS, CDR2 YFSETQ. V shed 5 bases, J shed 15 bases, and the junction held 10 bases outside the gene matches. The length of the CDR3 is 12 residues. CDR3 residues: CASREGAGVTFF. CDR3 nucleotides: TGCGCCAGCAGAGAAGGAGCGGGGGTAACGTTCTTC.

The chain uses TRBV18 and TRBJ1-4; D is perhaps TRBD1 (5 bases). Germline-derived CDR1 and CDR2 are KGHSH and LQKENI. Trimming took off 2 bases at V and 8 bases at J, with 12 bases between the two ends. The CDR3 is made up of 14 amino acids. CDR3 nucleotide sequence: TGTGCCAGCTCACCAAGGGGAACTGAAGAAAAACTGTTTTTT. Amino acid sequence: CASSPRGTEEKLFF.

This rearrangement joins TRBV5-1 to TRBJ1-1; TRBD1 agrees at 7 bases. Trimming removed 4 bases from V and 4 bases from J; junction bases left unmatched: 10. Germline CDR1 and CDR2: SGHRS and YFSETQ. There are 15 residues in the CDR3. The DNA for the CDR3 is TGCGCCAGCAGCCCTGAGACAGGGTGGGTCACTGAAGCTTTCTTT. Translated: CASSPETGWVTEAFF.

The chain links TRBV24-1 to TRBJ1-5; perhaps TRBD1 as D (5 bases). Trimming cost V 3 bases and J 4 bases, with 15 bases left between them. The germline V gene encodes CDR1 KGHDR and CDR2 SFDVKD. This CDR3 is built from 16 residues. The CDR3 coding sequence is TGTGCCACCAGTGATCCGAGGGACGGAGGGAATCAGCCCCAGCATTTT. Its translation: CATSDPRDGGNQPQHF.

The CDR3 spells CASSEQGVGALHF. The CDR3 DNA reads TGTGCCAGCAGCGAACAGGGCGTTGGGGCCCTCCACTTT. V gene TRBV14 combines with J gene TRBJ1-6; D perhaps matches TRBD1 (6 bases). Germline V gene sequence: CDR1 SGHDN, CDR2 FVKESK. The CDR3 length is 13 residues. V lost 5 bases, J lost 14 bases, and 16 bases lay in between. The entire variable domain, with the rest obtained from reference TRBV14 and TRBJ1-6, is as follows: EAGVTQFPSHSVIEKGQTVTLRCDPISGHDNLYWYRRVMGKEIKFLLHFVKESKQDESGMPNNRFLAERTGGTYSTLKVQPAELEDSGVYFCASSEQGVGALHFGNGTRLTVT.

The V gene is TRBV5-5, the J gene TRBJ1-4; D might be TRBD1 (5 bases). Trimming took 4 bases from V and 4 from J, leaving 17 bases between them. The CDR3 extends over 16 amino acids. Germline loops: CDR1 SGHKS, CDR2 YYEKEE (reference sequence). CDR3 in DNA: TGTGCCAGCAGCCTGGGGACTTCCGGGAATAATGAAAAACTGTTTTTT. Amino acids: CASSLGTSGNNEKLFF.

The V call is TRBV11-2, the J call TRBJ2-1; 8 nucleotides match TRBD2. The V gene end was trimmed by 1 base and the J gene end by 0 bases; junction bases not matched to a gene: 8. The CDR3 sequence is 18 residues long. CDR1 SGHAT and CDR2 FQNNGV come from the germline V gene. This chain's CDR3 is CASSLATSGRSSYNEQFF. The CDR3 DNA follows: TGTGCCAGCAGCTTAGCAACTAGCGGTCGAAGCTCCTACAATGAGCAGTTCTTC.